The subject of this entry is one T cell receptor (beta chain). No cognate antigen has been identified for it. The sample holds no much larger clone one base away, and base qualities are not on file. Different DNA sequences within this sample yield the same CDR3. The data were obtained in a study of shared T cell receptors in the human thymus (TCRdb year 2021). Study-wide context: The study examined how self-reactive, shared T-cell receptor alpha chains are generated in the human thymus.

Library preparation employed the immunoSEQ multiplex PCR assay. TCRdb's version of the immuneACCESS table is confined to in-frame rearrangements and falls short of the full clone set. An unresolved V gene accounts for under half of the shortfall where checked; the remainder is of unknown origin. The sample yields some 660,000 clones; 80% to 90% were counted once. About 0.0094% of the sample lies in the top ten. The junction shows trimming of 6 bases on V and 6 bases on J, plus 11 bases between the germline ends. Via the germline V gene (reference sequence), CDR1 is MNHEY and CDR2 SMNVEV. From the cysteine up to the phenylalanine, the CDR3 has a length of 13 residues. Only the CDR3 part of the read is kept: 39 bases, read in frame from the first base. The data were also submitted as part of a second study, on human thymus T cells. The second study's paper adds: Immunologically healthy infants undergoing open corrective cardiac surgery for congenital heart defects in Finland were used as donors. Thymus tissue was obtained as surgical resects removed during corrective cardiac surgery. Usage of V and J gene segments appeared to be biased in both the thymic and the peripheral blood repertoires. According to the related research, thymic TCR repertoires were highly overlapping among unrelated individuals. TCR alpha and beta repertoires from under 10 infant thymus samples and a few related peripheral blood samples were characterized in the study. Donor ages ranged from about 6 to 244 days, and the cohort comprised five or six male and a couple of female infants. Thymocytes were mechanically released from the tissue and were stored as pellets of about 9-33 million cells at -70 degrees C. Genomic DNA was extracted from frozen cell pellets with a QIAsymphony instrument. The immunoSEQ multiplex PCR assay was used to amplify the TCRB and TCRAD loci from a standardized amount of quality-controlled genomic DNA. The amplicons spanned the V(D)J region and were long enough to cover the CDR3 and allow V and J genes to be identified. The commercial immunoSEQ service was used to sequence amplicons on an Illumina platform. Primer bias and sequencing errors were corrected as previously described, and TCRAD and TCRB were defined on the basis of the IMGT database. The repertoires were analysed using immunoSEQ Analyzer 3.0 and VDJTools for basic statistics, V/J segment usage, diversity estimates, rarefaction and pairwise overlap. Diversity was estimated with Chao1, ChaoE, Efron-Thisted, Shannon and inverse Simpson indices, and also on datasets down-sampled to the smallest sample. Repertoire overlap was determined by strict matching of CDR3 nucleotide sequence, V gene and J gene, and Jaccard-based multidimensional scaling clustering was applied. On average, thymus samples yielded about 810,000 unique TCRB clonotypes, whereas blood samples yielded about 80,000.

The chain joins TRBV27 to TRBJ1-4; the D gene assignment is ambiguous. The sequenced sample was thymocytes. This receptor was taken from a boy under three years old with a congenital heart defect. Donor details come from another sample of the same person, matched by shared clones. The CDR3 protein sequence reads: CASSFKAHEKLFF. The DNA sequence is as follows: TGTGCCAGCAGCTTTAAAGCCCATGAAAAACTGTTTTTT. Where the CDR3 stops, the reference TRBV27 and TRBJ1-4 genes take over; the full variable domain is EAQVTQNPRYLITVTGKKLTVTCSQNMNHEYMSWYRQDPGLGLRQIYYSMNVEVTDKGDVPEGYKVSRKEKRNFPLILESPSPNQTSLYFCASSFKAHEKLFFGSGTQLSVL.